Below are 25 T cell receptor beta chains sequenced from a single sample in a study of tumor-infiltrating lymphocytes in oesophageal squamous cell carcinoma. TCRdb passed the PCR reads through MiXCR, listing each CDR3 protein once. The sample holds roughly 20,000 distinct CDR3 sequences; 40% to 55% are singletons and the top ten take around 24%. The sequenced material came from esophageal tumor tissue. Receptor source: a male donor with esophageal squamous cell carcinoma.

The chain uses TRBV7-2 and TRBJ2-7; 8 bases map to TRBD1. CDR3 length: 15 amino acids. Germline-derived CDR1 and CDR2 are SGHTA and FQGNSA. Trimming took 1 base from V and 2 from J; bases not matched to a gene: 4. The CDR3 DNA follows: TGTGCCAGCAGCTTAGGTGCGGGACAGGCCTACGAGCAGTACTTC. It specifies CASSLGAGQAYEQYF.

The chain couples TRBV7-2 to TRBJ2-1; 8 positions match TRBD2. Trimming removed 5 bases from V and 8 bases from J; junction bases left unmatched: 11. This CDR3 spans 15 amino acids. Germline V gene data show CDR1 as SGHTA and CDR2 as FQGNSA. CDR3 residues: CASSPSTGGAHEQFF. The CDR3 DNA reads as TGTGCCAGCAGCCCCTCGACGGGAGGGGCCCATGAGCAGTTCTTC.

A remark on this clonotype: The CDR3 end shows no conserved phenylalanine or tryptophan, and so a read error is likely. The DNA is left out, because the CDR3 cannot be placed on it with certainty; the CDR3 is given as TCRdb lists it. CDR3 sequence reads: CASSFTGTGGYEQYFGS. V and J are TRBV12-3 or TRBV12-4 and TRBJ2-7; the DNA was not used to check the table's D call, TRBD1. The CDR3 extends over 17 residues, inclusive of both ends.

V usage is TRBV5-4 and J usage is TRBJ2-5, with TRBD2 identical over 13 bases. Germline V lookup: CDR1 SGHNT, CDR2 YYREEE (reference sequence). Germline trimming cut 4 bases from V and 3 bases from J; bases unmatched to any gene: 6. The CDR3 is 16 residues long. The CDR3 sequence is CASSITGLAGEETQYF. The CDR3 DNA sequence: TGTGCCAGCAGCATAACCGGACTAGCGGGGGAAGAGACCCAGTACTTC.

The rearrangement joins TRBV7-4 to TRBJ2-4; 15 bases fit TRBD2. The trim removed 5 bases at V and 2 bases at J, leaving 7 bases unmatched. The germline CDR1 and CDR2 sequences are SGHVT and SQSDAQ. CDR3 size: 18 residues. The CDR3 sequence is CASSPGTSGRYSKNIQYF. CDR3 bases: TGTGCCAGCAGCCCCGGGACTAGCGGGAGGTATTCCAAAAACATTCAGTACTTC.

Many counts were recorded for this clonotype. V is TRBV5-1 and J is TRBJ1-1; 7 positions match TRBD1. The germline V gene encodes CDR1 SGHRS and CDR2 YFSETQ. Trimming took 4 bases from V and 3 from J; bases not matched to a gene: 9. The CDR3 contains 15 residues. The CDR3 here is CASSILVGTDTEAFF. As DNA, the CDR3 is TGCGCCAGCAGCATCCTTGTGGGGACAGACACTGAAGCTTTCTTT.

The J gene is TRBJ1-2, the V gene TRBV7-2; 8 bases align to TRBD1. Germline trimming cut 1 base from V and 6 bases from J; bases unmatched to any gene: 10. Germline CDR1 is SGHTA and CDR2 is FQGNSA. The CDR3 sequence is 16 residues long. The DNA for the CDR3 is TGTGCCAGCAGCTTAGTCCCACTGACAGGGGATGATGGCTACACCTTC. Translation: CASSLVPLTGDDGYTF.

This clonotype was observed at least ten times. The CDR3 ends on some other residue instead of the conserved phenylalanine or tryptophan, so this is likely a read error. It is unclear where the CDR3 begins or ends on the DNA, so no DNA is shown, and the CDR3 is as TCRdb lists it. CDR3 amino acids: CASSVQGSNYGYTFGS. The V gene is TRBV6-1, the J gene TRBJ2-7; TRBD1, the D gene given by the table, was not confirmed from the DNA. CDR1 is MNHNS and CDR2 is SASEGT in the germline V gene. The CDR3 is 16 residues long, ends included.

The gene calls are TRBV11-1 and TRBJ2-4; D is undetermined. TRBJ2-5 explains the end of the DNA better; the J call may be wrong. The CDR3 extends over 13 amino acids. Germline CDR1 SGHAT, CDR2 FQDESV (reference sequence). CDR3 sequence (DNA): TGTGCCAGCAGCGTAGGATTTCAAGAGACCCAGTACTTC. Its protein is CASSVGFQETQYF.

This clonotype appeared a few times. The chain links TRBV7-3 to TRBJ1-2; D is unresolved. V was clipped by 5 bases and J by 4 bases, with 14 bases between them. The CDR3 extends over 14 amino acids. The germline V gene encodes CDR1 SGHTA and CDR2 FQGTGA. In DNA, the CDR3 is TGTGCCAGCAGCCTTGGGCCTAACCTCTATGGCTACACCTTC. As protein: CASSLGPNLYGYTF.

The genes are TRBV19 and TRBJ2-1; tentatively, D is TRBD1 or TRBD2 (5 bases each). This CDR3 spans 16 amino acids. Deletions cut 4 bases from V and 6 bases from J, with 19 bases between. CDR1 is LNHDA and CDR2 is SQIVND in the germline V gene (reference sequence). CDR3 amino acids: CASSKVSGTTFNEQFF. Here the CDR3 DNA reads TGTGCCAGTAGTAAGGTATCGGGGACGACCTTCAATGAGCAGTTCTTC.

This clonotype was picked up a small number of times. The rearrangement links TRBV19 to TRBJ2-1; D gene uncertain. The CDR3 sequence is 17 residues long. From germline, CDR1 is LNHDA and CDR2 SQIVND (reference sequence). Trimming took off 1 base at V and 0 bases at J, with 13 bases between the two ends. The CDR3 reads CASSIGKRESSYNEQFF. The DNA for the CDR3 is TGTGCCAGTAGTATAGGGAAGCGAGAGAGCTCCTACAATGAGCAGTTCTTC. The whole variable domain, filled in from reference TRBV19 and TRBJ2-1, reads DGGITQSPKYLFRKEGQNVTLSCEQNLNHDAMYWYRQDPGQGLRLIYYSQIVNDFQKGDIAEGYSVSREKKESFPLTVTSAQKNPTAFYLCASSIGKRESSYNEQFFGPGTRLTVL.

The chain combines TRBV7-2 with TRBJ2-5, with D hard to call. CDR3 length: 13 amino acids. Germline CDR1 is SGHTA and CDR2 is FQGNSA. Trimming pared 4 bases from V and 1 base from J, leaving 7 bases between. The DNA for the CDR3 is TGTGCCAGCAGCTCAATGCCCCAAGAGACCCAGTACTTC. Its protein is CASSSMPQETQYF.

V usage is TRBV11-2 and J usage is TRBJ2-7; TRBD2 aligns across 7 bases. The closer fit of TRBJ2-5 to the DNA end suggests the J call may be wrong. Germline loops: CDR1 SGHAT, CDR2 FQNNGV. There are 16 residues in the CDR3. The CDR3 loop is CASSLDRGREGETQYF. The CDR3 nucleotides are TGTGCCAGCAGCTTAGATAGGGGCAGGGAGGGGGAGACCCAGTACTTC.

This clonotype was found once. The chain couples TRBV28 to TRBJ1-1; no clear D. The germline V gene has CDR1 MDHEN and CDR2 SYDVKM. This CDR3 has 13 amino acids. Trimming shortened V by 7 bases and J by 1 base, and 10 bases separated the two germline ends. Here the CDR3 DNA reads TGTGCCAGCACTCAAGGGAGGAACACTGAAGCTTTCTTT. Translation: CASTQGRNTEAFF.

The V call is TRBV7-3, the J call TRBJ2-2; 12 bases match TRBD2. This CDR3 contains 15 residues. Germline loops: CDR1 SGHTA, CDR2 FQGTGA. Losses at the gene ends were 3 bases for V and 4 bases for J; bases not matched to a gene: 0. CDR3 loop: CASSLGLAGTGELFF. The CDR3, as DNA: TGTGCCAGCAGCTTGGGACTAGCGGGCACCGGGGAGCTGTTTTTT.

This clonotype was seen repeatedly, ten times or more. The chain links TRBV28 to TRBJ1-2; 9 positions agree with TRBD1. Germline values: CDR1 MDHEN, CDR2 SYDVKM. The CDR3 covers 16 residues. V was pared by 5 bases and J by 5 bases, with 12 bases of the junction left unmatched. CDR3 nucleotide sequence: TGTGCCAGCAGTGGGTTCCGGGACAGGGCCTCTTATGGCTACACCTTC. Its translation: CASSGFRDRASYGYTF.

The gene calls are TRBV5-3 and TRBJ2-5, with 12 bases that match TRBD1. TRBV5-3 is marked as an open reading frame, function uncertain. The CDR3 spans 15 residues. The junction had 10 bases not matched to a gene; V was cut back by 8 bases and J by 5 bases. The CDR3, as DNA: TGTGCCAGCAGTCCCGGGACAGGGGGCGTGGAGACCCAGTACTTC. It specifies CASSPGTGGVETQYF.

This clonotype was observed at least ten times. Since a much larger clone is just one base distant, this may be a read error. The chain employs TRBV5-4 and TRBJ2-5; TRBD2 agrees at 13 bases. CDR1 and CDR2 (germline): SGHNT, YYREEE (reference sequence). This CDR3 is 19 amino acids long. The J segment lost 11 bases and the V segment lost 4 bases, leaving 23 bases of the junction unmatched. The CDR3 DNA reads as TGTGCCAGCAGCCCGGGGACTAGCGGGATTCTTGGCTCCTACAATGAGCAGTACTTC. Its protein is CASSPGTSGILGSYNEQYF.

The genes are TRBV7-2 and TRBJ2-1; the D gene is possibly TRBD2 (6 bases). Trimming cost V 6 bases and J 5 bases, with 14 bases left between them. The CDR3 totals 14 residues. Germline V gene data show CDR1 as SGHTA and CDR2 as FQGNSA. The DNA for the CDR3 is TGTGCCAGCAGACTTACGGGAGCGGACAATGAGCAGTTCTTC. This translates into CASRLTGADNEQFF.

The chain's CDR3 is CATYGGLYNEQFF. CDR3 sequence (DNA): TGTGCCACCTACGGGGGGCTGTACAATGAGCAGTTCTTC. The chain has TRBV6-1 and TRBJ2-7; D is possibly TRBD2 (7 bases). Matching the DNA end better, TRBJ2-1 makes the J call doubtful. The CDR3 contains 13 residues. The germline V gene encodes CDR1 MNHNS and CDR2 SASEGT.

This CDR3 reads CASSLNRDNEQFF. CDR3 coding DNA: TGTGCCAGCAGCTTAAACAGAGACAATGAGCAGTTCTTC. V and J are TRBV7-3 and TRBJ2-1; D is undetermined. The CDR3 contains 13 residues. V lost 1 base and J 5 bases, leaving 6 bases between the germline ends. Per the germline V gene, CDR1 is SGHTA and CDR2 is FQGTGA. Together with reference TRBV7-3 and TRBJ2-1, the CDR3 gives the full variable domain: GAGVSQTPSNKVTEKGKYVELRCDPISGHTALYWYRQSLGQGPEFLIYFQGTGAADDSGLPNDRFFAVRPEGSVSTLKIQRTERGDSAVYLCASSLNRDNEQFFGPGTRLTVL.

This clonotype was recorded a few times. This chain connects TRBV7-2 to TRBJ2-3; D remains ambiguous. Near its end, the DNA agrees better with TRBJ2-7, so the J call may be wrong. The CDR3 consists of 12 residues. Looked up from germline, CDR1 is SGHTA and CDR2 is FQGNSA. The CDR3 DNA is TGTGCCAGCAGCTTAGGGTCCTACGAGCAGTACTTC. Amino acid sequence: CASSLGSYEQYF.

This CDR3 is CASSEAGYGYTF. DNA of the CDR3: TGTGCCAGCAGTGAAGCAGGCTATGGCTACACCTTC. This sequence joins TRBV6-1 and TRBJ1-2, with D uncertain. CDR1 and CDR2 (germline): MNHNS, SASEGT. V shed 0 bases and J shed 4 bases, with 3 bases lying between them. CDR3 length equals 12 residues.

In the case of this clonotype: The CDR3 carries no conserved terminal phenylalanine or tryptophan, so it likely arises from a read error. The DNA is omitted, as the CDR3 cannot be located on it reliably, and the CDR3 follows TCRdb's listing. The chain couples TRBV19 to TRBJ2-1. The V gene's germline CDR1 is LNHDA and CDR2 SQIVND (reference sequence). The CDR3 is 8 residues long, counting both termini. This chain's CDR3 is CASSIDGV.